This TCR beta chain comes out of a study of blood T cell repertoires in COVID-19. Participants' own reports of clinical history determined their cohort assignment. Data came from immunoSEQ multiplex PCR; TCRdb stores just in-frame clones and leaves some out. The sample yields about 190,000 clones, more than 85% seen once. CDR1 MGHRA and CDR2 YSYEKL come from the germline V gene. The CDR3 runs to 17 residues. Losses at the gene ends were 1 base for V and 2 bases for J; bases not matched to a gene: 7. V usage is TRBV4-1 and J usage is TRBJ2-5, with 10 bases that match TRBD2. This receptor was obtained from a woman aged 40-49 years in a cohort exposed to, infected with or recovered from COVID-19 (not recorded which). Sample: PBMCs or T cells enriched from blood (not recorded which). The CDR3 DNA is TGCGCCAGCAGCCAAGGTGAGCTAGCGGGAGCTCAAGAGACCCAGTACTTC. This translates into CASSQGELAGAQETQYF.